This TCR beta chain stems from a study of T cells in Graves' hyperthyroidism and ophthalmopathy. It was uncontrolled infection, other autoimmune disease, pregnancy or lactation that excluded patients. A roughly 10 ml volume of fresh peripheral blood provided the PBMCs. Concerning this clonotype: What it binds is unknown.

Findings and limits, study-wide: Separating ophthalmopathy from stable hyperthyroidism was achieved by a 13 V-J model. Among thyroid clonotypes expanded above 0.001, most also appeared in blood.

V was cut by 4 bases and J by 6 bases, with 22 bases left in between. The CDR3 covers 17 residues. Germline loops: CDR1 MNHNS, CDR2 SASEGT. It was RNA transcripts that yielded the amplified TCR beta CDR3 regions. The HTBI primer set was used in a first-round RT-PCR of the TCR CDR3. TCRdb fed the multiplex PCR reads into MiXCR, producing one record per CDR3 protein. The sample includes more than 500,000 distinct CDR3 sequences, less than 15% of them seen just once. V is TRBV6-1 and J is TRBJ2-4; D is tentatively TRBD1 or TRBD2 (5 bases each). Source material: blood. The receptor was derived from a woman in her 40s with Graves' hyperthyroidism. As DNA, the CDR3 is TGTGCCAGCAGTGCAAGGAGGCCCGAGCTTGGGGGAAACATTCAGTACTTC. Protein: CASSARRPELGGNIQYF.